The 13 T cell receptor beta chains listed next were all sequenced from one sample in a study of blood T cells in healthy people across ages. A J-beta primer mix and a sample-barcoded 5' primer were used in a second PCR of roughly 7 to 12 cycles. Using its own MiXCR run on the 5' RACE reads, TCRdb lists one record per CDR3 protein. In the table there are under 1 million distinct CDR3 sequences, roughly 44% of which are singletons. Source material: blood. The receptors were sampled from a man aged 55 to 69 in good health.

This clonotype was found once. The rearrangement uses TRBV24-1 and TRBJ2-5, with a tentative D call TRBD1 (6 bases). CDR3 length: 18 residues. Germline CDR1 is KGHDR and CDR2 is SFDVKD. V was pared by 0 bases and J by 7 bases, with 23 bases between. Written as DNA, the CDR3 is TGTGCCACCAGTGATTTGGCCAGGGACACTCTATCCGGTGGGACCCAGTACTTC. Translated: CATSDLARDTLSGGTQYF.

The chain couples TRBV30 to TRBJ1-2; D unclear. Germline V gene lookup returns CDR1 GTSNPN and CDR2 SVGIG (reference sequence). Trimming took off 3 bases at V and 4 bases at J, with 6 bases between the two ends. This CDR3 is built from 11 residues. The CDR3 sequence: CAWRYAYGYTF. CDR3 coding DNA: TGTGCCTGGAGGTACGCCTATGGCTACACCTTC.

This clonotype was counted between two and nine times. The chain carries TRBV7-2 and TRBJ2-7; D possibly corresponds to TRBD1 (5 bases). From germline, CDR1 is SGHTA and CDR2 FQGNSA. The CDR3 loop spans 14 amino acids. The V and J ends lost 4 bases and 5 bases respectively, with 15 bases between them. The CDR3 protein is CASSYEPRRDEQYF. The CDR3 coding sequence is TGTGCCAGCAGCTACGAGCCCCGCAGGGACGAGCAGTACTTC.

This clonotype was detected many times. The rearrangement uses TRBV12-3 or TRBV12-4 and TRBJ2-5, with D perhaps assigned TRBD1 or TRBD2 (6 bases each). CDR3 length equals 14 residues. Trimming stripped 2 bases from V and 2 bases from J, with 9 bases between. CDR3 amino acids: CASSLSGAQETQYF. CDR3 in DNA: TGTGCCAGCAGTTTATCGGGGGCTCAAGAGACCCAGTACTTC.

The CDR3 region is CSAREQGSASYEQYF. DNA for the CDR3: TGCAGTGCTAGAGAACAGGGGAGTGCGTCCTACGAGCAGTACTTC. The rearrangement joins TRBV20-1 to TRBJ2-7; TRBD1 matches at 7 bases. The V gene end was trimmed by 0 bases and the J gene end by 1 base; junction bases not matched to a gene: 6. This CDR3 region has 15 residues. Germline V gene lookup returns CDR1 DFQATT and CDR2 SNEGSKA (reference sequence).

This clonotype appeared many times. The V and J genes are TRBV4-3 and TRBJ2-5; D possibly corresponds to TRBD1 (5 bases). Trimming pared 0 bases from V and 5 bases from J, leaving 10 bases between. Germline lookup yields CDR1 LGHNA and CDR2 YSLEER. The CDR3 loop spans 14 amino acids. The CDR3 loop reads CASSQDRTWETQYF. CDR3 nucleotides: TGCGCCAGCAGCCAAGATAGGACATGGGAGACCCAGTACTTC.

The chain links TRBV5-1 to TRBJ2-5; 8 bases agree with TRBD1. The V gene's germline CDR1 is SGHRS and CDR2 YFSETQ. Trimming took 5 bases from V and 11 from J; bases not matched to a gene: 8. The CDR3 contains 12 residues. The CDR3 spells CASRDREVEQYF. CDR3 sequence (DNA): TGCGCCAGCAGGGACAGGGAGGTGGAGCAGTACTTC.

This clonotype came up a few times. The genes are TRBV7-9 and TRBJ1-2; D unresolved. The CDR3 length is 13 residues. V shed 4 bases and J shed 5 bases, with 11 bases lying between them. Germline CDR1 and CDR2: SEHNR and FQNEAQ (reference sequence). CDR3 sequence: CASSSDGTYGYTF. CDR3 sequence (DNA): TGTGCCAGCAGCTCCGACGGAACTTATGGCTACACCTTC.

This clonotype was detected a few times. The chain links TRBV6-5 to TRBJ2-7; the match to TRBD1 covers 8 bases. CDR3 length: 16 residues. Germline lookup yields CDR1 MNHEY and CDR2 SVGAGI. After removal of 0 bases from V and 4 bases from J, the junction contained 8 bases not matched to a gene. The CDR3 DNA reads TGTGCCAGCAGTTACTCCCCGGACAGGGAACGGTACGAGCAGTACTTC. Protein sequence: CASSYSPDRERYEQYF.

V and J are TRBV7-4 and TRBJ2-3, with no clear D. CDR1 is SGHVT and CDR2 is SQSDAQ in the germline V gene. The CDR3 is 14 residues long. Trimming cost V 1 base and J 5 bases, with 10 bases left between them. CDR3 coding DNA: TGTGCCAGCAGCTTAGTTCCCGCCATAGATACGCAGTATTTT. Protein: CASSLVPAIDTQYF. Complete variable domain (other parts from reference TRBV7-4 and TRBJ2-3): GAGVSQSPRYKVAKRGRDVALRCDSISGHVTLYWYRQTLGQGSEVLTYSQSDAQRDKSGRPSGRFSAERPERSVSTLKIQRTEQGDSAVYLCASSLVPAIDTQYFGPGTRLTVL.

The J gene is TRBJ2-7, the V gene TRBV4-3; possibly TRBD1 for D (5 bases). This CDR3 has 15 amino acids. The germline V gene encodes CDR1 LGHNA and CDR2 YSLEER. The V end lost 4 bases, the J end lost 0 bases, and 13 bases lay between the germline ends. CDR3 in amino acids: CASSPDTTASYEQYF. In nucleotides, the CDR3 is TGCGCCAGCAGCCCAGATACGACAGCCTCCTACGAGCAGTACTTC.

There are many counts of this clonotype. The rearrangement joins TRBV7-2 to TRBJ2-3; TRBD2 matches at 9 bases. Germline V gives CDR1 SGHTA, CDR2 FQGNSA. J lost 2 bases, V lost 4 bases, and 7 bases had no gene match. The CDR3 is 16 amino acids. As DNA, the CDR3 is TGTGCCAGCAGCTCGCAAGCGGGGGGCACCACAGATACGCAGTATTTT. Amino acid sequence: CASSSQAGGTTDTQYF.

This clonotype appeared a few times. The chain couples TRBV7-9 to TRBJ2-7, with D possibly TRBD2 on 8 matching bases. The last part of the DNA fits TRBJ2-5 better; the J call may be wrong. The length of the CDR3 is 15 residues. CDR1 is SEHNR, CDR2 FQNEAQ, per germline (reference sequence). The CDR3 DNA reads as TGTGCCAGCAGCTCGGGAGGGACAGTCTACGAGACCCAGTACTTC. It encodes CASSSGGTVYETQYF.